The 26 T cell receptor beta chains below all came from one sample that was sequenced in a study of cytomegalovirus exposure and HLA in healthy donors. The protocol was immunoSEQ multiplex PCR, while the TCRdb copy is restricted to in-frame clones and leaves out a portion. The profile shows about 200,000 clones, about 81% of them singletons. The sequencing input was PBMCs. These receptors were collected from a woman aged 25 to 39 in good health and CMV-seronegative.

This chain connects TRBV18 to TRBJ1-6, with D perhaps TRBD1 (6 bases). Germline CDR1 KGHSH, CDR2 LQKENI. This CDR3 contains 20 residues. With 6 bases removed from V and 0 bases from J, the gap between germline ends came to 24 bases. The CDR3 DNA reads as TGTGCCAGCTCGTCCAGAGCGCGTCAGGGGTTGGGCTCCTATAATTCACCCCTCCACTTT. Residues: CASSSRARQGLGSYNSPLHF.

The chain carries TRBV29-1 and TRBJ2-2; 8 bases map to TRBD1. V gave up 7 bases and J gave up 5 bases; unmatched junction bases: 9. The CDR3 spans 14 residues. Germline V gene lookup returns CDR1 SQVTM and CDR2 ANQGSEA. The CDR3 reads CSATRTGRTGELFF. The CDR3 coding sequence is TGCAGCGCAACTCGGACAGGGAGGACCGGGGAGCTGTTTTTT.

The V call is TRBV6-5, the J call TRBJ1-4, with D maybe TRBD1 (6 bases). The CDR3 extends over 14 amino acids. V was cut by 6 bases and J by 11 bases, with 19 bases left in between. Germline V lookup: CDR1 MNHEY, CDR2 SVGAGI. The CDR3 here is CASSDSRRGGKLFF. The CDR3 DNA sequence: TGTGCCAGCAGCGACTCTCGGAGGGGGGGGAAACTGTTTTTT.

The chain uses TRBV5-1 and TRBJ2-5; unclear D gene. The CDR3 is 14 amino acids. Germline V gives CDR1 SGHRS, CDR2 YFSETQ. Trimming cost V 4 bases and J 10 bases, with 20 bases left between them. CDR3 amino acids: CASSLTPRGEDQYF. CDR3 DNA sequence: TGCGCCAGCAGCCTGACTCCTAGAGGCGAGGACCAGTACTTC.

DNA of the CDR3: TGCAGTATTCCCTGGGGCAGAAGCACCGGGGAGCTGTTTTTT. Its protein product is CSIPWGRSTGELFF. The chain recombines TRBV29-1 with TRBJ2-2; the D gene is possibly TRBD1 (5 bases). This CDR3 is built from 14 residues. From germline, CDR1 is SQVTM and CDR2 ANQGSEA.

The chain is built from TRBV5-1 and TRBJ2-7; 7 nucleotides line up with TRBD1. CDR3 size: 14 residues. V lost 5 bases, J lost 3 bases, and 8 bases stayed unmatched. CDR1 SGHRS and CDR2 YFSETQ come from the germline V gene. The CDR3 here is CASSFATGFYEQYF. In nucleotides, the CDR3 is TGCGCCAGCAGTTTTGCGACAGGGTTCTACGAGCAGTACTTC.

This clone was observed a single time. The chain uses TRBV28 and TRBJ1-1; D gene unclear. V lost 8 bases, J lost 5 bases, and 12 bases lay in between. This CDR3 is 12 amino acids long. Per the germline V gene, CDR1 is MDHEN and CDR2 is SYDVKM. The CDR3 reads CASHPPGTEAFF. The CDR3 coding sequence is TGTGCCAGCCACCCCCCGGGGACTGAAGCTTTCTTT.

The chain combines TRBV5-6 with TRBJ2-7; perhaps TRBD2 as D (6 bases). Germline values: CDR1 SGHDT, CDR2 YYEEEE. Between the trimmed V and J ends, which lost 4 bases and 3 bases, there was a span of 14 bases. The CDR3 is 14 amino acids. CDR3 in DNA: TGTGCCAGCAGCCGGCTAGCGCAGGACTACGAGCAGTACTTC. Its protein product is CASSRLAQDYEQYF. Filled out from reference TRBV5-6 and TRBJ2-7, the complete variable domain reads DAGVTQSPTHLIKTRGQQVTLRCSPKSGHDTVSWYQQALGQGPQFIFQYYEEEERQRGNFPDRFSGHQFPNYSSELNVNALLLGDSALYLCASSRLAQDYEQYFGPGTRLTVT.

In DNA form, the CDR3 reads TGTGCCAGCAGCTTGCCGGGGGGACCGAACACTGAAGCTTTCTTT. Its protein is CASSLPGGPNTEAFF. J is TRBJ1-1 and V is TRBV5-6; D might be TRBD1 (5 bases). Germline CDR1 reads SGHDT; CDR2 reads YYEEEE. V was cut by 1 base and J by 1 base, with 11 bases left in between. The CDR3 contains 15 residues.

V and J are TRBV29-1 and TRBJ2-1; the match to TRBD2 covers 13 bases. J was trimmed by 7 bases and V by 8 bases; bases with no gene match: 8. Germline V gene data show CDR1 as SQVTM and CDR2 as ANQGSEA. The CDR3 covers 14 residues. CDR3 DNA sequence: TGCAGCTATTCCCCGGGACTAGCGGGAAATGAGCAGTTCTTC. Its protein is CSYSPGLAGNEQFF.

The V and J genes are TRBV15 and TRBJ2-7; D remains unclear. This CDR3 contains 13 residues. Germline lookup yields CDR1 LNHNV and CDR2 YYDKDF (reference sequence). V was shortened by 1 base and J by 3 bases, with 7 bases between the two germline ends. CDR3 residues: CATSRVGSYEQYF. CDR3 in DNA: TGTGCCACCAGCAGAGTGGGCAGCTACGAGCAGTACTTC.

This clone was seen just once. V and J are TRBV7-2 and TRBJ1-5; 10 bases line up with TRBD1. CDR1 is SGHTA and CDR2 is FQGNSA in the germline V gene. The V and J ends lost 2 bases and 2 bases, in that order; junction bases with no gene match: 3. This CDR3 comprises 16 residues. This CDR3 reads CASSLWTGGGNQPQHF. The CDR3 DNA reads TGTGCCAGCAGCTTATGGACAGGGGGAGGCAATCAGCCCCAGCATTTT. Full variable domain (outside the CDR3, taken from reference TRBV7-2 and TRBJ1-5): GAGVSQSPSNKVTEKGKDVELRCDPISGHTALYWYRQSLGQGLEFLIYFQGNSAPDKSGLPSDRFSAERTGGSVSTLTIQRTQQEDSAVYLCASSLWTGGGNQPQHFGDGTRLSIL.

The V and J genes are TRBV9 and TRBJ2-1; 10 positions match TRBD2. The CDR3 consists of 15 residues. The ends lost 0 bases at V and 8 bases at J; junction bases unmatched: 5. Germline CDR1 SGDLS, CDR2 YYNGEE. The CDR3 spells CASSVVSGGADEQFF. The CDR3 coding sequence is TGTGCCAGCAGCGTAGTAAGCGGGGGGGCCGATGAGCAGTTCTTC.

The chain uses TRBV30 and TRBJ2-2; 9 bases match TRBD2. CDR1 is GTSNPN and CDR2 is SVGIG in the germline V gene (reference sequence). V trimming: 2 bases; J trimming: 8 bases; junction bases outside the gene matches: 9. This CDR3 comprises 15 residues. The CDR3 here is CAWSRGGAFLGELFF. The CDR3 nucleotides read TGTGCCTGGAGTCGCGGGGGGGCCTTTCTAGGGGAGCTGTTTTTT.

This CDR3 reads CASSVAPAGRGNTIYF. The CDR3 DNA reads TGTGCCAGCAGCGTAGCTCCCGCGGGACGAGGAAACACCATATATTTT. The J gene is TRBJ1-3, the V gene TRBV9, with a possible D match to TRBD1 (5 bases). This CDR3 has 16 amino acids. The V end lost 0 bases, the J end lost 4 bases, and 14 bases lay between the germline ends. Germline CDR1 reads SGDLS; CDR2 reads YYNGEE.

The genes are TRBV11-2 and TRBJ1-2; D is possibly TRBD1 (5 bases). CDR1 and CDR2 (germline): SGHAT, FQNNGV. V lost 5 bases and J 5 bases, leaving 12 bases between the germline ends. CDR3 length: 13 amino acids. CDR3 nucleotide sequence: TGTGCCAGCAGCGCCCTGGGGGGATATGGCTACACCTTC. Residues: CASSALGGYGYTF. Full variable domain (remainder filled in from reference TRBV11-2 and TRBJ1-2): EAGVAQSPRYKIIEKRQSVAFWCNPISGHATLYWYQQILGQGPKLLIQFQNNGVVDDSQLPKDRFSAERLKGVDSTLKIQPAKLEDSAVYLCASSALGGYGYTFGSGTRLTVV.

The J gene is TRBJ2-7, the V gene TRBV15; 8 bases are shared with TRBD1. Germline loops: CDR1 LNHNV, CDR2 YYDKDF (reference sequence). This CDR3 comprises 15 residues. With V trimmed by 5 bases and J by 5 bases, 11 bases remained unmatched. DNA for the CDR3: TGTGCCACCAGCGATCTAGGACAGGGAAAGGACGAGCAGTACTTC. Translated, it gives CATSDLGQGKDEQYF.

For the CDR3, the DNA is TGTGCCAGCAGTTTAGCGGGGACAGGGGAAAAACTGTTTTTT. It specifies CASSLAGTGEKLFF. The chain uses TRBV27 and TRBJ1-4, with 9 bases fitting TRBD1. J gave up 8 bases and V 2 bases, and 3 bases lay outside the gene matches. The CDR3 spans 14 residues. The germline V gene encodes CDR1 MNHEY and CDR2 SMNVEV (reference sequence).

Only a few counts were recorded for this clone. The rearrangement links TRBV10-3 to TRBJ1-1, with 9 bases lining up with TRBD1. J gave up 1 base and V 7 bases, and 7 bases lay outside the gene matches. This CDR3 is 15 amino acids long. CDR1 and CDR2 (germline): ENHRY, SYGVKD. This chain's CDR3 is CAITRTGAQNTEAFF. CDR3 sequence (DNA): TGTGCCATCACCCGGACAGGGGCGCAGAACACTGAAGCTTTCTTT.

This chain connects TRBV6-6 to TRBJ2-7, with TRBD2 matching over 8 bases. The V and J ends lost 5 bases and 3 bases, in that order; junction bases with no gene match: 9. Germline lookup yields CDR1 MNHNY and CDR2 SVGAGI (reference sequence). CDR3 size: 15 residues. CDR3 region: CASSASRLAGYEQYF. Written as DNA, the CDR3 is TGTGCCAGCAGTGCCTCTCGGCTAGCGGGCTACGAGCAGTACTTC.

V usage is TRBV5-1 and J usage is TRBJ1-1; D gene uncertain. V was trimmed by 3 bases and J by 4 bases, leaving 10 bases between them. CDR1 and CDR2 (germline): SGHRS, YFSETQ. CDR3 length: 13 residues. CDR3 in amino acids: CASSYQDRTEAFF. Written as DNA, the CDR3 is TGCGCCAGCAGCTACCAGGATCGCACTGAAGCTTTCTTT.

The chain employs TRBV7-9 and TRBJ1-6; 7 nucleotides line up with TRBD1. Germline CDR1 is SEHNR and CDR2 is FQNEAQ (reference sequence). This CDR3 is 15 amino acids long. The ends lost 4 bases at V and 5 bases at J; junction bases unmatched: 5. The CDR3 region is CASSSRTGNNSPLHF. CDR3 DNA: TGTGCCAGCAGCTCCAGGACAGGCAATAATTCACCCCTCCACTTT.

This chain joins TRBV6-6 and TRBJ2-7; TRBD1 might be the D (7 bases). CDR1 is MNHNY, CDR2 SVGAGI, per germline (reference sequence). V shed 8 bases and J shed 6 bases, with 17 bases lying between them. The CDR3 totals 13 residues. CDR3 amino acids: CASGETGTAEQYF. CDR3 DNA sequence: TGTGCCAGCGGGGAGACAGGGACTGCCGAGCAGTACTTC.

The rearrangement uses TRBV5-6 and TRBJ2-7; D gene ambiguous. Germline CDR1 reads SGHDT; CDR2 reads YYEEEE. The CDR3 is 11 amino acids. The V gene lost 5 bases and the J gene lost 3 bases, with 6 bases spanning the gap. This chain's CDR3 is CASSLRYEQYF. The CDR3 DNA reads TGTGCCAGCAGTCTCCGCTACGAGCAGTACTTC.

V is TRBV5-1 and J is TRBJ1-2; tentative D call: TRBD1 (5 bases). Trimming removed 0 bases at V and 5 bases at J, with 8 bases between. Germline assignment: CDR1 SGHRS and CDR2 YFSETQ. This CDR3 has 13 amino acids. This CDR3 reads CASSLEAGYGYTF. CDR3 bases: TGCGCCAGCAGCTTGGAGGCAGGGTATGGCTACACCTTC. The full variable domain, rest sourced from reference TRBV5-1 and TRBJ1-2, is KAGVTQTPRYLIKTRGQQVTLSCSPISGHRSVSWYQQTPGQGLQFLFEYFSETQRNKGNFPGRFSGRQFSNSRSEMNVSTLELGDSALYLCASSLEAGYGYTFGSGTRLTVV.

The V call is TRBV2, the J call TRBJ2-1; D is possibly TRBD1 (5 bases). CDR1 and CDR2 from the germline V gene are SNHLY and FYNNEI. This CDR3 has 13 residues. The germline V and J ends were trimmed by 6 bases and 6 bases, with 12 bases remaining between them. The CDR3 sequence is CASRDDSVNEQFF. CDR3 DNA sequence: TGTGCCAGCAGGGACGACAGTGTCAATGAGCAGTTCTTC.